In this sample, the clone carrying this T cell receptor (beta chain) turned up once. Its antigen is still unknown. This specimen comes from a study of shared clonotypes between healthy human individuals. Findings and caveats of the study: Inspection by rarefaction showed sorted-subset sequencing to be incomplete despite large depth. Clonotypes which were not shared had lower generation probabilities than clonotypes that all four donors shared.

Naive CD8 cells comprised CD45RO-negative, CCR7-positively selected cells, excluding terminally differentiated effector memory CD45RA+ cells. Original data processing: Sequence data from immunoSEQ were junction-only and lacked quality scores; consequently, filtering differed. Method: immunoSEQ multiplex PCR; TCRdb's copy keeps in-frame clones and lacks some. The V and J calls and the clone size are those of that table, but D and trimming were determined from the DNA. The data hold 2 million or so clones, with about 95% observed a single time. The CDR3 loop spans 14 amino acids. In germline, CDR1 is LNHDA, CDR2 SQIVND (reference sequence). The V and J ends lost 4 bases and 2 bases respectively, with 12 bases between them.

The rearrangement uses TRBV19 and TRBJ2-7; tentatively, D is TRBD1 (5 bases). The sequence was collected from a man younger than 30 in good health. Sequenced material: naive CD8+ T cells sorted from blood. The CDR3 region has the DNA TGTGCCAGTAGTAATAGGGGTGGCCCCTACGAGCAGTACTTC. Protein: CASSNRGGPYEQYF.